This T cell receptor (beta chain) was sequenced in a study of identical twins. From germline, CDR1 is SGHVS and CDR2 FNYEAQ. V was pared by 1 base and J by 1 base, with 10 bases between. The CDR3 extends over 15 amino acids. Via MiXCR, TCRdb re-called the 5' RACE reads, giving one row per CDR3 protein. The sample contains some 300,000 distinct CDR3 sequences, around an eighth of which appear only once. The sample was also linked to a second study, of yellow fever vaccine responses in identical twins.

The source is a woman aged 18 to 35 in good health. The chain uses TRBV7-6 and TRBJ2-5; D may be TRBD1 (5 bases). The sequencing input was CD8+ T cells sorted from blood. The DNA for the CDR3 is TGTGCCAGCAGCTTAGGTTCAGGGTTCCAAGAGACCCAGTACTTC. As protein: CASSLGSGFQETQYF.